This T cell receptor beta chain was identified in a study of CD8 T cells in Susac syndrome. Random hexamers were used to reverse transcribe an amount of roughly 0.45 to 1 ug RNA. In TCRdb, the immunoSEQ multiplex PCR reads were re-called with MiXCR into one record per CDR3 protein. Of approximately 230,000 distinct CDR3 sequences in the sample, roughly 95% were seen once. The CDR3 sequence is 14 residues long. Germline CDR1 and CDR2: DFQATT and SNEGSKA (reference sequence). With 5 bases clipped from V and 4 bases from J, the junction kept 4 bases outside the gene matches. This clonotype was sampled from a human donor with multiple sclerosis. Input material: CD4+ T cells from PBMCs. This chain links TRBV20-1 with TRBJ2-3, with 12 bases matching TRBD2. Here the CDR3 reads CSASLAGGPDTQYF. The CDR3 DNA is TGCAGTGCTTCGCTAGCGGGAGGGCCAGATACGCAGTATTTT.